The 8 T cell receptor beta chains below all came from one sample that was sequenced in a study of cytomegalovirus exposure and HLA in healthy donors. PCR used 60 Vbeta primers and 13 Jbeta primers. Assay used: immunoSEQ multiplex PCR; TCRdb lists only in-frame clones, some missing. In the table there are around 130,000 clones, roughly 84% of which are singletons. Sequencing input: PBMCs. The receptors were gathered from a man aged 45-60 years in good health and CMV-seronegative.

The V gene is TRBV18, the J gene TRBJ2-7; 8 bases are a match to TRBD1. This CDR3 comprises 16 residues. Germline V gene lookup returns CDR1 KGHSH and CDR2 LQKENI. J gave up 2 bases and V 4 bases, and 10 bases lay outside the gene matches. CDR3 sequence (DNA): TGTGCCAGCTCACGACCGAAGGGACAGGAACCCTACGAGCAGTACTTC. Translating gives CASSRPKGQEPYEQYF.

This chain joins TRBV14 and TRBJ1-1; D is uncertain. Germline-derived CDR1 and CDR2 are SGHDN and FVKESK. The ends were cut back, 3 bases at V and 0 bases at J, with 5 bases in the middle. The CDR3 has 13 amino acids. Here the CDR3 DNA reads TGTGCCAGCAGCCAGCAGATGAACACTGAAGCTTTCTTT. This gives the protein CASSQQMNTEAFF.

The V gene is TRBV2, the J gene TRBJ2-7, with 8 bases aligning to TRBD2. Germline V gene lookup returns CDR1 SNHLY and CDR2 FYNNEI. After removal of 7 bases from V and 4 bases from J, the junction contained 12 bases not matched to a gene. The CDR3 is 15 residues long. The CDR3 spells CASNKDGGAFYEQYF. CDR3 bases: TGTGCCAGCAATAAGGACGGGGGGGCCTTTTACGAGCAGTACTTC.

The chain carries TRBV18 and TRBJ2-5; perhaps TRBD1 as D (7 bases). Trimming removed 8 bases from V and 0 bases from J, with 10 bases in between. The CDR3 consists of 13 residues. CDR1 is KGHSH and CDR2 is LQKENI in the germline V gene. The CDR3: CASGGTDQETQYF. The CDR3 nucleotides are TGTGCCAGCGGGGGGACAGACCAAGAGACCCAGTACTTC.

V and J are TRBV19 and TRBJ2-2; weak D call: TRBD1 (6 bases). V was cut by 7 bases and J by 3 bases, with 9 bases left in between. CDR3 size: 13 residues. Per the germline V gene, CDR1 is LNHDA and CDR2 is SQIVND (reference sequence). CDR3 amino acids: CASNRVDTGELFF. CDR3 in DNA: TGTGCCAGTAACAGGGTTGACACCGGGGAGCTGTTTTTT.

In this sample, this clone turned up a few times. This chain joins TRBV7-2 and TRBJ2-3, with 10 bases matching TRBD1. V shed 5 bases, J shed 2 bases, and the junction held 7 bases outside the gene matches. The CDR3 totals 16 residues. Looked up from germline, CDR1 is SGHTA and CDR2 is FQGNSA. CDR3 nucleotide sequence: TGTGCCAGCAGCAGCGCCGACAGGGGGCCCACAGATACGCAGTATTTT. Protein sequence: CASSSADRGPTDTQYF.

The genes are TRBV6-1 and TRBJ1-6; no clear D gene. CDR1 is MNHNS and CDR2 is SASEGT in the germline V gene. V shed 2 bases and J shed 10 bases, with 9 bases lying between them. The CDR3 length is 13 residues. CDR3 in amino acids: CASSETVKSPLHF. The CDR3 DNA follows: TGTGCCAGCAGTGAAACAGTGAAATCACCCCTCCACTTT.

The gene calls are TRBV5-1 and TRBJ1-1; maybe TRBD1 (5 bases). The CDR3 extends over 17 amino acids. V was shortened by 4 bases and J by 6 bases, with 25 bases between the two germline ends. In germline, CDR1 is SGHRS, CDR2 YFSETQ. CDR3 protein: CASSLRLREGSSPEAFF. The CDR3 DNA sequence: TGCGCCAGCAGCCTACGTTTGAGGGAGGGGTCTTCCCCTGAAGCTTTCTTT.